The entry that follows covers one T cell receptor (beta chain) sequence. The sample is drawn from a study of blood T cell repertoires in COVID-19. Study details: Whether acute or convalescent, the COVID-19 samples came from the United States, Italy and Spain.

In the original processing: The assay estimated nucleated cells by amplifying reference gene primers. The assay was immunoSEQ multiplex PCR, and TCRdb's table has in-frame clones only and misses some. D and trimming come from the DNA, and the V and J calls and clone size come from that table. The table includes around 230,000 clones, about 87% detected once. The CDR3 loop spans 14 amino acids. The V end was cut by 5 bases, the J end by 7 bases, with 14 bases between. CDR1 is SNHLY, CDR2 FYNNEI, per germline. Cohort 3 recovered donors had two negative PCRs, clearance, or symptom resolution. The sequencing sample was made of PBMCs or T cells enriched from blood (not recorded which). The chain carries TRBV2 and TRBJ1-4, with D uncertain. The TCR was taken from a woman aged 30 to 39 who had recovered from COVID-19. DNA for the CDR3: TGTGCCAGCAGTCCGGTTCAAGCGGGTGAAAAACTGTTTTTT. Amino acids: CASSPVQAGEKLFF.